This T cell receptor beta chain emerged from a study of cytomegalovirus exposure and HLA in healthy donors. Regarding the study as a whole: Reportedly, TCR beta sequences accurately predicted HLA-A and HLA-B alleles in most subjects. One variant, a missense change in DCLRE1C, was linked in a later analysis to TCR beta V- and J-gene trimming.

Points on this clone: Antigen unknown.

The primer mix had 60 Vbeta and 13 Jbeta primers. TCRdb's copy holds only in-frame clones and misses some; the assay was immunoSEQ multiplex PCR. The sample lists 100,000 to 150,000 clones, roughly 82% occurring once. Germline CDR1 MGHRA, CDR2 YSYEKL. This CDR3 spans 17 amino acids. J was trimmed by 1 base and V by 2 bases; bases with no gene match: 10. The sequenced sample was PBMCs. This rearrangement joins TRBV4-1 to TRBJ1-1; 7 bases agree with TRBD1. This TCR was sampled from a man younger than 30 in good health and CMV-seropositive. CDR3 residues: CASSQPTSTGENTEAFF. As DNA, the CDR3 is TGCGCCAGCAGCCAACCAACTAGCACAGGGGAGAACACTGAAGCTTTCTTT.